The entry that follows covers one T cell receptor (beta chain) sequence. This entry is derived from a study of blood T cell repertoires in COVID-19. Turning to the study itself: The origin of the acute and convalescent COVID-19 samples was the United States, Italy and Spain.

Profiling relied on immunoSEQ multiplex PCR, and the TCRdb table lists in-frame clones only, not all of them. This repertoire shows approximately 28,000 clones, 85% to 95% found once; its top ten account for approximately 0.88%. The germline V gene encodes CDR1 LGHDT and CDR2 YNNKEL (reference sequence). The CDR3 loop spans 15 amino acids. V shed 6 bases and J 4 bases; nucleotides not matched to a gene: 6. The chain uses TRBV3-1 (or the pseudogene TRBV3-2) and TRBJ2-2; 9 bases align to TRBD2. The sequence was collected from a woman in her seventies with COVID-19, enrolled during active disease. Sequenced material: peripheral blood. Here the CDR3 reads CASRAGTSTTGELFF. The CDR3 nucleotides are TGTGCCAGCAGAGCCGGGACTAGCACCACCGGGGAGCTGTTTTTT.